What follows are 21 T cell receptor beta chains derived from one specimen sequenced in a study of blood T cell repertoires in COVID-19. Only in-frame clones appear in the TCRdb table, and some are missing; sequencing was by immunoSEQ multiplex PCR. The sample lists 250,000 to 400,000 clones; around 88% were seen once. Source material: peripheral blood. All receptors derive from a woman between 25 and 40 years old with COVID-19, enrolled during active disease.

This clone was detected only once. The genes are TRBV11-2 and TRBJ1-6, with 9 bases that match TRBD1. The germline CDR1 and CDR2 sequences are SGHAT and FQNNGV. Trimming took 0 bases from V and 10 from J; bases not matched to a gene: 7. The CDR3 has 16 amino acids. CDR3 sequence reads: CASSLETGGEGSPLHF. The CDR3 DNA sequence: TGTGCCAGCAGCTTAGAGACAGGGGGAGAGGGGTCACCCCTCCACTTT.

The chain combines TRBV12-5 with TRBJ2-5; 9 bases agree with TRBD1. Germline lookup yields CDR1 LGHNT and CDR2 FRNRAP. CDR3 length: 15 amino acids. Germline trimming cut 4 bases from V and 1 base from J; bases unmatched to any gene: 4. The CDR3, as DNA: TGTGCTAGTGGTTCCGGGACAGGGCTCCAAGAGACCCAGTACTTC. It is translated as CASGSGTGLQETQYF. The whole variable domain, remainder taken from reference TRBV12-5 and TRBJ2-5, is DARVTQTPRHKVTEMGQEVTMRCQPILGHNTVFWYRQTMMQGLELLAYFRNRAPLDDSGMPKDRFSAEMPDATLATLKIQPSEPRDSAVYFCASGSGTGLQETQYFGPGTRLLVL.

The chain uses TRBV28 and TRBJ1-2, with 7 nucleotides matching TRBD1. The CDR3 loop spans 13 amino acids. The germline V gene encodes CDR1 MDHEN and CDR2 SYDVKM. V shed 8 bases, J shed 4 bases, and the junction held 7 bases outside the gene matches. The CDR3 sequence: CASHRGKIYGYTF. The CDR3 bases are TGTGCCAGCCACAGGGGAAAAATCTATGGCTACACCTTC.

The chain recombines TRBV6-5 with TRBJ1-1; D ambiguous. CDR3 length: 12 residues. Trimming removed 6 bases from V and 4 bases from J, with 9 bases in between. Germline CDR1 is MNHEY and CDR2 is SVGAGI. The CDR3 DNA follows: TGTGCCAGCAGGTCTGCAGTCACTGAAGCTTTCTTT. This codes for CASRSAVTEAFF.

This clone was observed a single time. The genes are TRBV12-5 and TRBJ2-7, with TRBD1 matching over 7 bases. The J segment lost 2 bases and the V segment lost 2 bases, leaving 3 bases of the junction unmatched. This CDR3 contains 14 residues. The germline V gene has CDR1 LGHNT and CDR2 FRNRAP. The CDR3, as DNA: TGTGCTAGTGGTTTGACAGGGGCAGCCTACGAGCAGTACTTC. Protein: CASGLTGAAYEQYF.

The chain couples TRBV29-1 to TRBJ2-5; TRBD1 agrees at 7 bases. CDR3 length: 13 amino acids. V was clipped by 6 bases and J by 5 bases; unmatched bases: 9. Germline assignment: CDR1 SQVTM and CDR2 ANQGSEA. The DNA for the CDR3 is TGCAGCGTGGGCGACAGGGTCCCGGAGACCCAGTACTTC. This codes for CSVGDRVPETQYF.

The chain is built from TRBV28 and TRBJ2-4; TRBD1 matches at 9 bases. This CDR3 has 14 amino acids. CDR1 is MDHEN and CDR2 is SYDVKM in the germline V gene. Losses at the gene ends were 6 bases for V and 6 bases for J; bases not matched to a gene: 6. DNA of the CDR3: TGTGCCAGCAGGTACACAGGGGGCAGAAACATTCAGTACTTC. This sequence encodes CASRYTGGRNIQYF.

This chain's CDR3 is CASSISRTGGAGVRGELFF. In DNA, the CDR3 is TGTGCCAGTAGTATATCCCGGACAGGGGGCGCGGGAGTTCGCGGGGAGCTGTTTTTT. The V gene is TRBV19, the J gene TRBJ2-2; 11 nucleotides agree with TRBD1. The V gene's germline CDR1 is LNHDA and CDR2 SQIVND (reference sequence). V lost 2 bases to trimming and J lost 7 bases; unmatched junction nucleotides: 15. CDR3 length: 19 amino acids.

J is TRBJ1-5 and V is TRBV7-2, with D possibly matching TRBD1 (5 bases). V dropped 4 bases and J dropped 4 bases, with 14 bases sitting between them. Germline V lookup: CDR1 SGHTA, CDR2 FQGNSA. The CDR3 has 15 amino acids. In DNA, the CDR3 is TGTGCCAGCAGCTCGGGGGAATGGGGGAATCAGCCCCAGCATTTT. Translation gives CASSSGEWGNQPQHF.

The CDR3 DNA sequence: TGTGCCAGCAGCGCGACAGGCTCTAGCAATCAGCCCCAGCATTTT. Its translation is CASSATGSSNQPQHF. The chain uses TRBV6-5 and TRBJ1-5; the D gene is possibly TRBD1 (6 bases). This CDR3 is 15 amino acids long. Germline V lookup: CDR1 MNHEY, CDR2 SVGAGI. V dropped 6 bases and J dropped 0 bases, with 12 bases sitting between them.

This chain links TRBV5-8 with TRBJ1-1, with TRBD1 as a possible D gene (5 bases). The germline gives CDR1 SGHTS, CDR2 YDEGEE. Trimming pared 0 bases from V and 7 bases from J, leaving 13 bases between. The CDR3 is 14 amino acids. CDR3 residues: CASSLGGNRIEAFF. CDR3 in DNA: TGTGCCAGCAGCTTGGGGGGCAACAGGATTGAAGCTTTCTTT.

This chain's CDR3 is CASKEGGKGGQPQHF. The DNA for the CDR3 is TGTGCCAGTAAGGAGGGAGGGAAAGGCGGTCAGCCCCAGCATTTT. The chain links TRBV19 to TRBJ1-5; D not resolved. V dropped 7 bases and J dropped 6 bases, with 19 bases sitting between them. The CDR3 is made up of 15 amino acids. Germline V gene data show CDR1 as LNHDA and CDR2 as SQIVND (reference sequence).

The rearrangement joins TRBV3-1 (or the pseudogene TRBV3-2) to TRBJ2-2; 7 bases are shared with TRBD2. The CDR3 has 19 amino acids. Germline V gene sequence: CDR1 LGHDT, CDR2 YNNKEL (reference sequence). Germline trimming cut 0 bases from V and 5 bases from J; bases unmatched to any gene: 15. Here the CDR3 reads CASSQDLSLASGGTGELFF. The CDR3 DNA sequence: TGTGCCAGCAGCCAAGATCTTAGTTTGGCTAGCGGAGGGACCGGGGAGCTGTTTTTT.

The rearrangement links TRBV2 to TRBJ2-7; 9 bases are a match to TRBD1. Germline V lookup: CDR1 SNHLY, CDR2 FYNNEI. The CDR3 runs 14 residues. The ends lost 8 bases at V and 6 bases at J; junction bases unmatched: 11. CDR3 sequence reads: CASQARTGVGEQYV. CDR3 coding DNA: TGTGCCAGCCAGGCGAGGACAGGGGTAGGCGAGCAGTACGTC.

The chain recombines TRBV28 with TRBJ1-2; 8 bases map to TRBD1. The CDR3 loop spans 14 amino acids. CDR1 is MDHEN, CDR2 SYDVKM, per germline. Trimming cost V 6 bases and J 8 bases; bases outside gene matches: 11. The CDR3 DNA is TGTGCCAGCAGAACCACAGGGGGGTCTCGGGGCTACACCTTC. This sequence encodes CASRTTGGSRGYTF.

This sequence joins TRBV28 and TRBJ1-1; 7 bases fit TRBD1. V lost 1 base, J lost 4 bases, and 6 bases stayed unmatched. Germline CDR1 and CDR2: MDHEN and SYDVKM. The CDR3 spans 15 residues. DNA of the CDR3: TGTGCCAGCAGTTTATTGAGGGGGCGCGGCACTGAAGCTTTCTTT. Translating it yields CASSLLRGRGTEAFF.

The V gene is TRBV12-3 or TRBV12-4, the J gene TRBJ1-1, with unresolved D. The ends were cut back, 3 bases at V and 3 bases at J, with 8 bases in the middle. This CDR3 is 13 amino acids long. CDR3 nucleotide sequence: TGTGCCAGCAGTTTCGAGGGTTACACTGAAGCTTTCTTT. It encodes CASSFEGYTEAFF.

The rearrangement joins TRBV19 to TRBJ1-1; TRBD1 agrees at 8 bases. The CDR3 is 14 amino acids. Germline V lookup: CDR1 LNHDA, CDR2 SQIVND (reference sequence). V lost 3 bases and J lost 6; bases outside the gene matches: 6. The CDR3 DNA follows: TGTGCCAGTAGTATGGGTCAGGGGGCCCCTGAAGCTTTCTTT. This gives the protein CASSMGQGAPEAFF.

The chain has TRBV7-3 and TRBJ1-1; D is undetermined. The CDR3 consists of 13 residues. In germline, CDR1 is SGHTA, CDR2 FQGTGA. With 2 bases removed from V and 1 base from J, the gap between germline ends came to 5 bases. CDR3 bases: TGTGCCAGCAGCTTATCAGGGAACACTGAAGCTTTCTTT. Protein sequence: CASSLSGNTEAFF.

The chain recombines TRBV28 with TRBJ1-3; no definite D call. Trimming left V 1 base short and J 3 bases short, with 7 bases between. This CDR3 comprises 14 residues. From germline, CDR1 is MDHEN and CDR2 SYDVKM. The CDR3 nucleotides are TGTGCCAGCAGTTTATCCAGTTATGGAAACACCATATATTTT. Protein product: CASSLSSYGNTIYF.

The chain recombines TRBV2 with TRBJ2-3, with 7 bases matching TRBD1. The CDR3 has 12 amino acids. V dropped 6 bases and J dropped 7; count of bases not matched to a gene: 4. The germline CDR1 and CDR2 sequences are SNHLY and FYNNEI. The CDR3 sequence: CASRRQGYTQYF. CDR3 DNA sequence: TGTGCCAGCAGAAGACAGGGATATACGCAGTATTTT.